The TCR beta chain described here comes from a study of blood T cell repertoires in COVID-19. Looking at the study overall: The United States, Italy and Spain were the sources of the acute and convalescent COVID-19 samples.

Original methodology: For nucleated cells, counts were estimated from reference gene primer amplification. Profiled with immunoSEQ multiplex PCR; TCRdb holds only in-frame clones, not every one. Clonal size and the V and J genes are those of that table, whereas D and trimming came from the DNA. Of 250,000 or so clones detected, 87% appear once; the ten largest clones hold approximately 1.6%. The CDR3 has 15 residues. The V and J ends lost 2 bases and 0 bases respectively, with 10 bases between them. The germline V gene has CDR1 MNHNS and CDR2 SASEGT. Sequences were obtained from peripheral blood. This chain joins TRBV6-1 and TRBJ1-1; perhaps TRBD1 as D (5 bases). This clonotype was sampled from a woman between 35 and 50 years old who had recovered from COVID-19. The CDR3 protein is CASSEWGLMNTEAFF. The CDR3 region has the DNA TGTGCCAGCAGTGAATGGGGACTCATGAACACTGAAGCTTTCTTT.